Sequencing of this T cell receptor beta chain was carried out in a study of blood T cell repertoires in COVID-19. The protocol was immunoSEQ multiplex PCR, while the TCRdb copy is restricted to in-frame clones and leaves out a portion. The sample carries about 200,000 clones, about 85% recorded once. Participants came from roughly 24 US areas, aged roughly 18 to 89 years. For recovered donors of Cohort 3, there were two negative PCRs, clearance, or symptom resolution. Points on this clone: At one end, the junction sequence differs from germline, possibly due to a read error.

Germline CDR1 SSHAT, CDR2 FNYEAQ (reference sequence). The CDR3 runs 13 residues. This TCR was recovered from a middle-aged man who had recovered from COVID-19. Input material: PBMCs or T cells enriched from blood (not recorded which). The chain is built from TRBV7-7 and TRBJ2-3, with no clear D. The CDR3, as DNA: TGTGCTAGCAGCGAGGCAGTTACAGATACGCAGTATTTT. It is translated as CASSEAVTDTQYF.